This T cell receptor (beta chain) emerged from a study of shared clonotypes between healthy human individuals. Study-level background: The donor group consisted of two women and three men, aged 18 to 49.

Study-level points and caveats: Against clonotypes common to all four donors, non-shared ones had lower generation probabilities.

Deletions cut 2 bases from V and 4 bases from J, with 8 bases between. In germline, CDR1 is MNHEY, CDR2 SVGAGI. This CDR3 has 13 amino acids. Original analysis: ImmunoSEQ output lacked quality scores and full-length reads, limiting matched filtering. The assay was immunoSEQ multiplex PCR, and TCRdb's table has in-frame clones only and misses some. That table furnishes V, J and clone size, whereas the DNA furnished D and trimming. Of over 300,000 clones listed, 80% to 90% are singletons. To make CD8 memory, CD45RO+ cells were put together with CCR7-negative CD45RA+ TemRA cells. As regards this clone: The antigen is undetermined.

The sequence came from a man aged 18 to 30 in good health. V and J are TRBV6-5 and TRBJ2-5; D is perhaps TRBD1 (5 bases). The specimen sequenced was memory CD8+ T cells sorted from blood. Subset defined: CD45RO+ cells pooled with CCR7-negative TemRA cells. CDR3 sequence (DNA): TGTGCCAGCAGTTACGTGCAGGGAGAGACCCAGTACTTC. Its protein product is CASSYVQGETQYF.